This record concerns one T cell receptor beta chain sequence. Its specificity is not known. This record comes from a study of cytomegalovirus exposure and HLA in healthy donors. 60 Vbeta and 13 Jbeta primers were used in PCR. Only in-frame clones appear in the TCRdb table, and some are missing; sequencing was by immunoSEQ multiplex PCR. The repertoire holds about 190,000 clones, 70% to 75% seen once, with around 3.3% in the top ten. Germline assignment: CDR1 MNHEY and CDR2 SMNVEV (reference sequence). CDR3 length: 14 residues. V was pared by 11 bases and J by 7 bases, with 8 bases of the junction left unmatched. Study-wide results and caveats: TRBV6-2, TRBV6-3 and some other V segments were excluded as indistinguishable. The authors later found most CMV-associated TCR beta chains appeared HLA-restricted.

This sequence was found in a woman aged 30 to 39 in good health and CMV-seropositive. Source material: PBMCs. The chain employs TRBV27 and TRBJ2-2; 12 nucleotides agree with TRBD2. In DNA form, the CDR3 reads TGTGCCTCTCGACTAGCGGGAGCGGTCGGGGAGCTGTTTTTT. Its translation is CASRLAGAVGELFF.